One and the same sample provided the 17 T cell receptor beta chains below, sequenced in a study of T-cell memory formation after mild COVID-19. TCRdb analysed the 5' RACE reads with MiXCR anew, one entry per CDR3 protein. The sample lists over 250,000 distinct CDR3 sequences, around a sixth occurring once. The material sequenced was PBMCs or a T cell subset sorted from them (not recorded which). The receptors shown here come from a man aged 18 to 30 who had mild COVID-19 (a few samples of this study predate the infection). Cell type and time point are not known.

This rearrangement joins TRBV4-1 to TRBJ2-7; weak D call: TRBD2 (6 bases). The germline V and J ends were trimmed by 5 bases and 6 bases, with 11 bases remaining between them. Germline CDR1 reads MGHRA; CDR2 reads YSYEKL. The CDR3 sequence is 12 residues long. CDR3 sequence: CASSETGVEQYV. The CDR3 DNA sequence: TGCGCCAGCAGCGAGACGGGGGTCGAGCAGTACGTC.

In its sample, this clonotype was seen a few times. This chain connects TRBV9 to TRBJ2-1; no reliable D call. The CDR3 extends over 15 amino acids. V gave up 0 bases and J gave up 3 bases, with 10 bases separating them. The germline V gene has CDR1 SGDLS and CDR2 YYNGEE. The CDR3 DNA is TGTGCCAGCAGCGTAGGAGGACGCAACTACAATGAGCAGTTCTTC. It is translated as CASSVGGRNYNEQFF.

The V call is TRBV6-2 or TRBV6-3, the J call TRBJ2-1, with unresolved D. CDR1 and CDR2 (germline): MNHEY, SVGEGT. Trimming removed 3 bases at V and 0 bases at J, with 6 bases between. The length of the CDR3 is 14 residues. The CDR3 sequence is CASSYTISYNEQFF. As DNA, the CDR3 is TGTGCCAGCAGTTATACTATCTCCTACAATGAGCAGTTCTTC.

Ten or more counts support this clonotype. The rearrangement joins TRBV7-3 to TRBJ2-5; 8 nucleotides match TRBD2. Germline loops: CDR1 SGHTA, CDR2 FQGTGA. V was clipped by 5 bases and J by 8 bases; unmatched bases: 10. This CDR3 is 14 amino acids long. The CDR3 reads CASSKYSGEGTQYF. In DNA, the CDR3 is TGTGCCAGCAGCAAGTATAGCGGGGAGGGAACCCAGTACTTC.

This clonotype was seen a few times. The gene calls are TRBV6-6 and TRBJ2-7, with D perhaps assigned TRBD1 or TRBD2 (6 bases each). This CDR3 is 15 amino acids long. Trimming shortened V by 2 bases and J by 2 bases, and 13 bases separated the two germline ends. In germline, CDR1 is MNHNY, CDR2 SVGAGI (reference sequence). This CDR3 is CASSYEVGGPYEQYV. The CDR3 nucleotides read TGTGCCAGCAGTTACGAGGTCGGGGGCCCCTACGAGCAGTACGTC.

The rearrangement uses TRBV5-1 and TRBJ2-1, with 11 bases aligning to TRBD2. CDR1 SGHRS and CDR2 YFSETQ come from the germline V gene. V dropped 0 bases and J dropped 9; count of bases not matched to a gene: 2. This CDR3 is built from 14 residues. In DNA, the CDR3 is TGCGCCAGCAGCTTGGCGCTAGCGGGGGGTGAGCAGTTCTTC. Its translation is CASSLALAGGEQFF.

This CDR3 reads CATSDPRVGWDTQYF. DNA of the CDR3: TGTGCCACCAGTGACCCCCGGGTAGGCTGGGATACGCAGTATTTT. The rearrangement uses TRBV24-1 and TRBJ2-3; no definite D call. Looked up from germline, CDR1 is KGHDR and CDR2 is SFDVKD. This CDR3 spans 15 amino acids. V was clipped by 4 bases and J by 6 bases, with 16 bases between them.

This clonotype was seen repeatedly, ten times or more. The V and J genes are TRBV7-2 and TRBJ1-2, with a possible D match to TRBD1 (6 bases). The V and J ends lost 5 bases and 6 bases respectively, with 13 bases between them. Germline loops: CDR1 SGHTA, CDR2 FQGNSA. This CDR3 spans 13 amino acids. The CDR3 bases are TGTGCCAGCAGCCCTGGACAGCTCCATGGCTACACCTTC. This encodes CASSPGQLHGYTF.

This clonotype was seen repeatedly, ten times or more. The chain recombines TRBV28 with TRBJ2-5, with D perhaps matching TRBD1 (5 bases). The V and J ends lost 7 bases and 5 bases respectively, with 11 bases between them. The CDR3 totals 12 residues. Germline V lookup: CDR1 MDHEN, CDR2 SYDVKM. CDR3: CASNRGRETQYF. The CDR3 DNA is TGTGCCAGCAATAGGGGAAGGGAGACCCAGTACTTC.

The V gene is TRBV27, the J gene TRBJ2-7; D is ambiguous. Per germline, CDR1 MNHEY and CDR2 SMNVEV (reference sequence). Deletions cut 2 bases from V and 3 bases from J, with 11 bases between. This CDR3 is built from 14 residues. In nucleotides, the CDR3 is TGTGCCAGCAGTTTAAAGGCAGGCTACTACGAGCAGTACTTC. Its protein product is CASSLKAGYYEQYF.

The table lists this clonotype with a few counts. V gene TRBV5-4 combines with J gene TRBJ2-7; TRBD2 matches at 8 bases. The CDR3 sequence is 13 residues long. The germline CDR1 and CDR2 sequences are SGHNT and YYREEE (reference sequence). Trimming took 4 bases from V and 3 from J; bases not matched to a gene: 3. This CDR3 reads CASSPGGHYEQYF. The CDR3 DNA follows: TGTGCCAGCAGCCCGGGAGGGCACTACGAGCAGTACTTC. The entire variable domain, with the rest obtained from reference TRBV5-4 and TRBJ2-7, is as follows: ETGVTQSPTHLIKTRGQQVTLRCSSQSGHNTVSWYQQALGQGPQFIFQYYREEENGRGNFPPRFSGLQFPNYSSELNVNALELDDSALYLCASSPGGHYEQYFGPGTRLTVT.

This sequence joins TRBV5-1 and TRBJ1-2; the D is unclear. V lost 0 bases and J 0 bases, leaving 6 bases between the germline ends. The germline V gene encodes CDR1 SGHRS and CDR2 YFSETQ. CDR3 length: 14 residues. The CDR3 protein is CASSLETANYGYTF. The CDR3, as DNA: TGCGCCAGCAGCTTGGAGACCGCTAACTATGGCTACACCTTC.

This clonotype was found a few times. The chain carries TRBV20-1 and TRBJ2-5; D possibly uses TRBD1 or TRBD2 (5 bases each). The ends were cut back, 3 bases at V and 4 bases at J, with 9 bases in the middle. The CDR3 has 12 residues. CDR1 is DFQATT, CDR2 SNEGSKA, per germline (reference sequence). CDR3 region: CSARGRRETQYF. In nucleotides, the CDR3 is TGCAGTGCTAGGGGACGGAGAGAGACCCAGTACTTC.

This clonotype was observed at least ten times. J is TRBJ2-1 and V is TRBV4-3; D ambiguous. Germline V gives CDR1 LGHNA, CDR2 YSLEER. V was clipped by 4 bases and J by 0 bases, with 10 bases between them. CDR3 size: 15 residues. Written as DNA, the CDR3 is TGCGCCAGCAGCCCCGGTTCTAGCTCCTACAATGAGCAGTTCTTC. It yields the protein CASSPGSSSYNEQFF.

This clonotype has a handful of counts. The gene calls are TRBV4-1 and TRBJ2-3; D might be TRBD1 or TRBD2, each matching 5 bases. Trimming removed 0 bases at V and 8 bases at J, with 18 bases between. Germline V CDR1 and CDR2: MGHRA, YSYEKL. The CDR3 contains 16 residues. Here the CDR3 reads CASSQDGSDGTGTQYF. CDR3 bases: TGCGCCAGCAGCCAAGATGGGAGTGACGGGACGGGTACGCAGTATTTT.

This sequence joins TRBV12-3 or TRBV12-4 and TRBJ1-5; D is ambiguous. This CDR3 is 14 amino acids long. V lost 2 bases and J 4 bases, leaving 9 bases between the germline ends. The CDR3 spells CASSLQVGNQPQHF. CDR3 bases: TGTGCCAGCAGTTTACAGGTTGGTAATCAGCCCCAGCATTTT.

This clonotype came up a few times. The genes are TRBV28 and TRBJ1-5, with TRBD1 as a possible D gene (5 bases). The V end lost 9 bases, the J end lost 0 bases, and 15 bases lay between the germline ends. The germline CDR1 and CDR2 sequences are MDHEN and SYDVKM. CDR3 length: 15 amino acids. CDR3: CASRQNSFSNQPQHF. CDR3 DNA sequence: TGTGCCAGTCGACAGAATAGTTTTAGCAATCAGCCCCAGCATTTT.